A selection of T cell receptor beta chains follows, all from one sample in a study of cytomegalovirus exposure and HLA in healthy donors. Some clones are missing from TCRdb's copy, which holds only in-frame ones; the method was immunoSEQ multiplex PCR. Of about 190,000 clones in the sample, roughly four fifths were seen once. The sample comprised PBMCs. These TCRs come from a man aged 40-49 years in good health and CMV-seropositive. CDR3s include the opening cysteine and the closing phenylalanine or tryptophan. Each record gives: CDR3 protein, D gene, V gene, J gene. A D gene is named only where the DNA matches it firmly.

cdr3_aa: CASSQTSGGQETQYF
d_call: TRBD2
v_call: TRBV4-1
j_call: TRBJ2-5

cdr3_aa: CASSPKREVRPSYNEQFF
d_call: TRBD2
v_call: TRBV5-1
j_call: TRBJ2-1

cdr3_aa: CASSEFAGGPQETQYF
d_call: TRBD2
v_call: TRBV2
j_call: TRBJ2-5

cdr3_aa: CASTFYNEQFF
d_call: .
v_call: TRBV6-5
j_call: TRBJ2-1

cdr3_aa: CASSQVSGETQYF
d_call: .
v_call: TRBV4-2
j_call: TRBJ2-5

cdr3_aa: CASSIDTNNYGYTF
d_call: .
v_call: TRBV5-1
j_call: TRBJ1-2

cdr3_aa: CASSLGRAYEQYF
d_call: .
v_call: TRBV27
j_call: TRBJ2-7

cdr3_aa: CASSLRLNTEAFF
d_call: .
v_call: TRBV7-9
j_call: TRBJ1-1

cdr3_aa: CASSMTSGRTGELFF
d_call: TRBD2
v_call: TRBV6-5
j_call: TRBJ2-2

cdr3_aa: CASSQTAGAVTGELFF
d_call: .
v_call: TRBV4-3
j_call: TRBJ2-2

cdr3_aa: CASSSSGGSYNEQFF
d_call: TRBD2
v_call: TRBV7-8
j_call: TRBJ2-1

cdr3_aa: CASSKGTGGVTEAFF
d_call: TRBD1
v_call: TRBV5-1
j_call: TRBJ1-1

cdr3_aa: CASTRTGVHYEQYF
d_call: TRBD1
v_call: TRBV28
j_call: TRBJ2-7

cdr3_aa: CASSLTGTNTGELFF
d_call: .
v_call: TRBV6-1
j_call: TRBJ2-2

cdr3_aa: CASTLRGQGQAFF
d_call: TRBD1
v_call: TRBV6-5
j_call: TRBJ1-1

cdr3_aa: CASSPERGAGNEQFF
d_call: TRBD2
v_call: TRBV7-6
j_call: TRBJ2-1

cdr3_aa: CASSYSTNEQYF
d_call: .
v_call: TRBV6-5
j_call: TRBJ2-7

cdr3_aa: CASRPGLAGGDEQFF
d_call: TRBD2
v_call: TRBV4-2
j_call: TRBJ2-1

cdr3_aa: CASSFLAGSTDTQYF
d_call: TRBD2
v_call: TRBV5-1
j_call: TRBJ2-3

cdr3_aa: CASSRGTEYQETQYF
d_call: .
v_call: TRBV7-9
j_call: TRBJ2-5

cdr3_aa: CASSLAGQDTQYF
d_call: .
v_call: TRBV4-2
j_call: TRBJ2-3

cdr3_aa: CASSLASGAGGPGTEAFF
d_call: TRBD1
v_call: TRBV7-9
j_call: TRBJ1-1

cdr3_aa: CASSVGQGPWETQYF
d_call: .
v_call: TRBV9
j_call: TRBJ2-5

cdr3_aa: CASSLRRDNQETQYF
d_call: .
v_call: TRBV5-1
j_call: TRBJ2-5

cdr3_aa: CASSPVEGVRTEAFF
d_call: .
v_call: TRBV6-1
j_call: TRBJ1-1

cdr3_aa: CASSRLAGGLNEQFF
d_call: TRBD2
v_call: TRBV11-3
j_call: TRBJ2-1

cdr3_aa: CASSRFKGLAGVTYEQYF
d_call: TRBD2
v_call: TRBV11-2
j_call: TRBJ2-7

cdr3_aa: CASRLTGTTNYGYTF
d_call: TRBD1
v_call: TRBV19
j_call: TRBJ1-2